This T cell receptor (beta chain) was identified in a study of T cells after yellow fever vaccination. The overall study: SMART-Seq v4 Ultra Low Input prepared libraries from low-cell fractions. Study results and caveats: The study noted that FACS-sorted repertoires could contain abundant clonotypes contaminating from the bulk population. It was a small share of clonotypes that appeared in both CD4 and CD8 compartments.

The ends were cut back, 3 bases at V and 9 bases at J, with 12 bases in the middle. CDR3 length equals 13 residues. In germline, CDR1 is MGHDK, CDR2 SYGVNS. Synthesis of TCR cDNA relied on 5'RACE template switching, which attached a universal primer site and UMIs. TCRdb fed the 5' RACE reads into MiXCR, producing one record per CDR3 protein. Found here are about 340,000 distinct CDR3 sequences, roughly an eighth of them singletons; the top ten hold 3.2%. In its sample, this clonotype was seen a few times. Antigen specificity is unknown. This sequence was found in a man younger than 35 who received the YFV17D yellow fever vaccine. The rearrangement links TRBV25-1 to TRBJ2-1, with a possible D match to TRBD1 (7 bases). The input for sequencing was CD4+ T cells sorted from PBMCs, taken 15 days after the yellow fever booster vaccination. In DNA form, the CDR3 reads TGTGCCAGCAGTGACAGGGGGGAAAGTGAGCAGTTCTTC. This translates into CASSDRGESEQFF.